The clone carrying this T cell receptor beta chain has a handful of counts. What it recognizes is unknown. This specimen comes from a study of T cells after yellow fever vaccination. Study conclusions and caveats: Clonotypes shared by both compartments, CD4 and CD8, made up a small share. Detected again after the booster were most primary-vaccination clones, at 95% to 96% CD4 and more than 70% CD8. There was a possibility that FACS-sorted repertoires contained abundant clonotypes contaminating from the bulk population.

It was through 5'RACE template switching that TCR cDNA was made, with a universal primer site and UMIs added. A single record per CDR3 protein comes from TCRdb applying MiXCR to the 5' RACE reads. The table includes some 350,000 distinct CDR3 sequences, around 6.4% detected once. CDR1 and CDR2 from the germline V gene are SNHLY and FYNNEI. There are 15 residues in the CDR3. V shed 2 bases and J shed 1 base, with 8 bases lying between them. The source is a man aged 25 to 40 who received the YFV17D yellow fever vaccine. The source material was PBMCs, sampled 5 days after the yellow fever booster vaccination. The V and J genes are TRBV2 and TRBJ2-2, with D possibly being TRBD1 (5 bases). The CDR3 loop is CASSESRVNTGELFF. CDR3 sequence (DNA): TGTGCCAGCAGTGAAAGCAGGGTGAACACCGGGGAGCTGTTTTTT.